This T cell receptor beta chain originates from a study of OX40 agonist ivuxolimab in advanced cancers. Germline V gives CDR1 SGHRS, CDR2 YFSETQ. The CDR3 length is 16 residues. V shed 4 bases and J shed 10 bases, with 26 bases lying between them. Clones were read by immunoSEQ multiplex PCR, and TCRdb kept only the in-frame ones, dropping some. The table records over 80,000 clones, about nine tenths of them present only once. This chain joins TRBV5-1 and TRBJ1-2, with D perhaps matching TRBD1 (5 bases). This clonotype originated in an adult with an advanced solid tumor such as melanoma, head and neck, liver or kidney cancer. The sample in question was CD4+ or CD8+ T cells sorted from blood, obtained in a trial of the OX40 agonist ivuxolimab. The DNA for the CDR3 is TGCGCCAGCAGCCTCGGTTCGCGGGGGACGGTTACAATCTACACCTTC. Its translation: CASSLGSRGTVTIYTF.